What follows are 11 T cell receptor beta chains derived from one specimen sequenced in a study of blood T cell repertoires in COVID-19 (dated by TCRdb to 2020 to 2021). Library construction relied on the immunoSEQ multiplex PCR assay. As stored in TCRdb, this immuneACCESS dataset retains in-frame rearrangements with V and J assigned. A fraction of the clones does not appear; measured against another copy, unresolved V genes explain less than half of the discrepancy, and the remainder lacks a known reason. The sample table records about 190,000 clones; approximately 84% of these occur just once. 3.2% of the sample comes from the top ten. Sample: PBMCs or T cells enriched from blood (not recorded which). These receptors were obtained from a woman aged 30 to 39 who had recovered from COVID-19.

The CDR3 DNA follows: TGTGCCAGCAGCTTTTCGGGAGCTAGCACAGATACGCAGTATTTT. It is translated as CASSFSGASTDTQYF. The gene calls are TRBV7-6 and TRBJ2-3, with D possibly being TRBD2 (6 bases). The germline V and J ends were trimmed by 3 bases and 0 bases, with 10 bases remaining between them. Germline lookup yields CDR1 SGHVS and CDR2 FNYEAQ. CDR3 length: 15 residues.

This chain links TRBV5-1 with TRBJ1-4; the D gene is possibly TRBD1 (5 bases). Germline CDR1 reads SGHRS; CDR2 reads YFSETQ. The CDR3 consists of 15 residues. V was pared by 3 bases and J by 7 bases, with 16 bases between. As DNA, the CDR3 is TGCGCCAGCAGCTCCGGAGACAGTTCAAGTGAAAAACTGTTTTTT. Translated: CASSSGDSSSEKLFF.

This rearrangement joins TRBV2 to TRBJ2-3; maybe TRBD1 (6 bases). Trimming took off 7 bases at V and 6 bases at J, with 23 bases between the two ends. The CDR3 has 16 amino acids. CDR1 SNHLY and CDR2 FYNNEI come from the germline V gene. DNA of the CDR3: TGTGCCAGCACCCCAAGGCAGGGGATGATCGGTGATACGCAGTATTTT. Translation: CASTPRQGMIGDTQYF.

This CDR3 is CASSFVAGAPSYEQYF. The CDR3 DNA reads TGTGCCAGCAGTTTTGTTGCGGGAGCCCCATCCTACGAGCAGTACTTC. The chain joins TRBV28 to TRBJ2-7; 7 nucleotides agree with TRBD2. This CDR3 is built from 16 residues. Germline assignment: CDR1 MDHEN and CDR2 SYDVKM. With V trimmed by 3 bases and J by 1 base, 9 bases remained unmatched.

The chain couples TRBV27 to TRBJ2-1, with D tentatively TRBD2 (6 bases). Trimming left V 5 bases short and J 6 bases short, with 14 bases between. Germline CDR1 reads MNHEY; CDR2 reads SMNVEV (reference sequence). This CDR3 is built from 14 residues. In nucleotides, the CDR3 is TGTGCCAGCAGTCCTTATTCCGGGGGCAATGAGCAGTTCTTC. Protein product: CASSPYSGGNEQFF.

The table lists this clone with a few counts. The V gene is TRBV7-9, the J gene TRBJ2-1, with 13 bases aligning to TRBD2. CDR3 length: 18 residues. The V segment lost 5 bases and the J segment 6 bases; nucleotides outside the gene matches: 13. Per the germline V gene, CDR1 is SEHNR and CDR2 is FQNEAQ (reference sequence). CDR3 amino acids: CASSRTPAGTSGINEQFF. The CDR3 DNA sequence: TGTGCCAGCAGCCGAACGCCAGCCGGGACTAGCGGGATCAATGAGCAGTTCTTC.

V and J are TRBV10-3 and TRBJ1-6; D ambiguous. This CDR3 spans 13 amino acids. With 11 bases removed from V and 11 bases from J, the gap between germline ends came to 19 bases. CDR1 is ENHRY and CDR2 is SYGVKD in the germline V gene. CDR3 sequence: CASQKAGAAPLHF. The CDR3 coding sequence is TGTGCCTCCCAGAAGGCCGGAGCGGCACCCCTCCACTTT.

J is TRBJ2-1 and V is TRBV7-9; maybe TRBD1 (5 bases). Between the trimmed V and J ends, which lost 4 bases and 15 bases, there was a span of 19 bases. This CDR3 has 13 residues. Germline assignment: CDR1 SEHNR and CDR2 FQNEAQ (reference sequence). CDR3 sequence: CASSSGIGHNMFF. The DNA for the CDR3 is TGTGCCAGCAGCTCCGGTATAGGACATAACATGTTCTTC.

V gene TRBV5-1 combines with J gene TRBJ1-4; D is undetermined. V was clipped by 0 bases and J by 4 bases, with 16 bases between them. The CDR3 runs to 17 residues. Germline lookup yields CDR1 SGHRS and CDR2 YFSETQ. The CDR3 spells CASSLDPSVTNNEKLFF. CDR3 bases: TGCGCCAGCAGCTTGGATCCGTCAGTCACCAATAATGAAAAACTGTTTTTT.

This chain joins TRBV4-1 and TRBJ1-5; D unresolved. Germline V gene lookup returns CDR1 MGHRA and CDR2 YSYEKL. V gave up 2 bases and J gave up 9 bases, with 8 bases separating them. The CDR3 contains 12 residues. This chain's CDR3 is CASSQILGPQHF. The CDR3 nucleotides are TGCGCCAGCAGCCAAATTCTAGGGCCCCAGCATTTT.

This sequence joins TRBV11-3 and TRBJ2-1; 7 nucleotides agree with TRBD2. The CDR3 contains 15 residues. With 1 base clipped from V and 5 bases from J, the junction kept 5 bases outside the gene matches. Germline V gene sequence: CDR1 SGHNT, CDR2 YENEEA. CDR3 amino acids: CASSLGREHHNEQFF. In nucleotides, the CDR3 is TGTGCCAGCAGCTTAGGGCGGGAGCACCACAATGAGCAGTTCTTC.